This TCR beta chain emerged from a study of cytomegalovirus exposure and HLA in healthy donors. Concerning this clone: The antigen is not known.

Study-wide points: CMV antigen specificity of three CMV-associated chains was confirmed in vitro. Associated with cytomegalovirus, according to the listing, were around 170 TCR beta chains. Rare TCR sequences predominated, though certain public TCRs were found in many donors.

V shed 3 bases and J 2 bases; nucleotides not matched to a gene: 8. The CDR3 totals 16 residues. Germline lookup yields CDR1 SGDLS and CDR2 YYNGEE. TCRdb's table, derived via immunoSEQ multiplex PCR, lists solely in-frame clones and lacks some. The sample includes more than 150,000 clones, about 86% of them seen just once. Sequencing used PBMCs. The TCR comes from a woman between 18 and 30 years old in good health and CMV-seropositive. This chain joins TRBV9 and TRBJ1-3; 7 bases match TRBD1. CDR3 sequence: CASSETRQGTGNTIYF. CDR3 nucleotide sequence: TGTGCCAGCAGCGAGACTCGACAGGGAACTGGAAACACCATATATTTT.